Each of the 8 T cell receptor beta chains below was sequenced from the same sample in a study of T cell responses to AZD1222 COVID-19 vaccine listed by TCRdb under 2021. Library prep was done by the immunoSEQ multiplex PCR assay. Sourced from immuneACCESS, this table was stored by TCRdb with only in-frame sequences that have V and J called. A share of the clones is absent; for the studies checked, an unresolved V gene accounts for under half, and the remainder has no known explanation. In all, the sample holds about 130,000 clones, and more than 85% of those were seen once. The ten largest clones represent around 2.8% of the sample. According to the study, the label for this sample's time point signals: baseline before first vaccination. Sample: peripheral blood, taken on day 0 of AZD1222 vaccination. The receptors were sampled from an adult in good health.

The rearrangement uses TRBV2 and TRBJ2-5; tentative D call: TRBD1 (6 bases). CDR1 is SNHLY, CDR2 FYNNEI, per germline. The CDR3 has 14 residues. Deletions cut 5 bases from V and 5 bases from J, with 15 bases between. CDR3 amino acids: CASSQQQGEETQYF. CDR3 DNA sequence: TGTGCCAGCAGTCAACAACAGGGCGAGGAGACCCAGTACTTC.

V usage is TRBV11-1 and J usage is TRBJ2-7; TRBD1 aligns across 7 bases. Germline CDR1 reads SGHAT; CDR2 reads FQDESV (reference sequence). Trimming cost V 5 bases and J 6 bases; bases outside gene matches: 10. The CDR3 runs 14 residues. CDR3 residues: CASSRDSLRSEQYF. CDR3 DNA: TGTGCCAGCAGCCGGGACAGCCTTCGTAGCGAGCAGTACTTC.

The genes are TRBV7-9 and TRBJ2-7; D is uncertain. The CDR3 length is 12 residues. Germline CDR1 reads SEHNR; CDR2 reads FQNEAQ (reference sequence). Trimming cost V 0 bases and J 6 bases, with 6 bases left between them. CDR3: CASSLAPGEQYF. CDR3 sequence (DNA): TGTGCCAGCAGCTTAGCGCCTGGCGAGCAGTACTTC.

The CDR3 here is CASSLDALNTEAFF. Written as DNA, the CDR3 is TGTGCCAGCAGTTTGGACGCATTGAACACTGAAGCTTTCTTT. V usage is TRBV6-2 or TRBV6-3 and J usage is TRBJ1-1; D is uncertain. CDR3 length: 14 amino acids. Germline CDR1 is MNHEY and CDR2 is SVGEGT. Trimming stripped 4 bases from V and 0 bases from J, with 9 bases between.

The J gene is TRBJ2-7, the V gene TRBV5-6, with D perhaps being TRBD1 or TRBD2 (5 bases each). The CDR3 length is 14 residues. Trimming pared 4 bases from V and 2 bases from J, leaving 13 bases between. The germline CDR1 and CDR2 sequences are SGHDT and YYEEEE. CDR3 sequence: CASSPWDGTYEQYF. Here the CDR3 DNA reads TGTGCCAGCAGCCCGTGGGACGGGACCTACGAGCAGTACTTC.

This sequence joins TRBV12-3 or TRBV12-4 and TRBJ1-2; a possible D gene is TRBD1 (5 bases). The V and J ends lost 3 bases and 4 bases respectively, with 9 bases between them. This CDR3 has 13 residues. The CDR3 nucleotides read TGTGCCAGCAGTTTCGGGGCTGCCTATGGCTACACCTTC. This gives the protein CASSFGAAYGYTF.

This chain uses TRBV10-3 with TRBJ1-3, with a tentative D call TRBD1 (5 bases). The germline CDR1 and CDR2 sequences are ENHRY and SYGVKD. Between the trimmed V and J ends, which lost 4 bases and 0 bases, there was a span of 10 bases. The CDR3 length is 15 residues. The CDR3, as DNA: TGTGCCATCAGTGGACAGTCGAGCTCTGGAAACACCATATATTTT. Its protein is CAISGQSSSGNTIYF.

The chain uses TRBV27 and TRBJ2-5; D is possibly TRBD1 (5 bases). CDR3 length: 14 residues. V was cut by 7 bases and J by 5 bases, with 17 bases left in between. Germline V lookup: CDR1 MNHEY, CDR2 SMNVEV (reference sequence). In DNA form, the CDR3 reads TGTGCCAGCACCCCCCTAGGGGCCAGGGAGACCCAGTACTTC. Translating gives CASTPLGARETQYF.